A selection of T cell receptor beta chains follows, all from one sample in a study of T-cell memory formation after mild COVID-19. TCRdb reanalysed the 5' RACE reads using MiXCR and keeps one entry per CDR3 protein. The sample holds 210,000 or so distinct CDR3 sequences, around 30% seen once. The sequencing sample was made of PBMCs or a T cell subset sorted from them (not recorded which). Receptors were obtained from an adult woman who had mild COVID-19 (a few samples of this study predate the infection). Cell type and time point are not known. The CDR3 runs from the conserved cysteine through the conserved F or W. Expanded clones are given a class, and other clones once, few, many or no size at all.

j_call v_call clone_size cdr3_aa
TRBJ1-1 TRBV29-1 NA CSDGDNEAFF
TRBJ2-3 TRBV9 NA CASSPQISGGDTQYF
TRBJ2-3 TRBV12-3/TRBV12-4 NA CASRTTGFTQYF
TRBJ2-7 TRBV6-5 few CASRPGTSGNSYEQYF
TRBJ2-1 TRBV4-2 NA CASSQALGDYNEQFF
TRBJ2-5 TRBV6-5 few CASSTSGTYQETQYF
TRBJ2-1 TRBV18 few CASSAPSGLQYNEQFF
TRBJ1-1 TRBV2 NA CASRLDSGNTEAFF
TRBJ2-1 TRBV7-2 many CASSFGTAYNEQFF
TRBJ1-4 TRBV5-1 NA CASSNPGQGFKKLFF
TRBJ2-2 TRBV20-1 NA CSARRMRKENTGELFF
TRBJ2-1 TRBV20-1 NA CSARDPTSGHYNEQFF
TRBJ2-5 TRBV6-1 NA CASSTSGYQETQYF
TRBJ2-5 TRBV20-1 NA CSARDRPGSIETQYF
TRBJ1-2 TRBV30 NA CAWSRGQGRYTF
TRBJ1-1 TRBV7-9 NA CASSSQTGNTEAFF
TRBJ2-5 TRBV7-2 NA CASSLVVAETQYF
TRBJ1-2 TRBV7-2 NA CASSRREAGKTYGYTF
TRBJ1-2 TRBV7-9 NA CASSWEGPKGYTF
TRBJ2-7 TRBV3-1 NA CASSQVDLSYEQYF
TRBJ2-7 TRBV7-2 few CASSLNGGKQYF
TRBJ2-5 TRBV6-5 few CASSSPVETQYF
TRBJ2-3 TRBV7-9 NA CASSSNWDTQYF
TRBJ2-1 TRBV6-5 NA CASSRGLRPEYNEQFF
TRBJ2-7 TRBV5-1 few CASSLDGGSYEQYF
TRBJ2-5 TRBV5-1 NA CASSLFRAPQETQYF
TRBJ1-1 TRBV27 NA CASSVKLGTEAFF
TRBJ2-1 TRBV7-9 NA CASSRNNEQFF
TRBJ2-1 TRBV7-3 NA CASSSGLADYNEQFF
TRBJ1-6 TRBV11-2 NA CASSLAPGGSPLHF